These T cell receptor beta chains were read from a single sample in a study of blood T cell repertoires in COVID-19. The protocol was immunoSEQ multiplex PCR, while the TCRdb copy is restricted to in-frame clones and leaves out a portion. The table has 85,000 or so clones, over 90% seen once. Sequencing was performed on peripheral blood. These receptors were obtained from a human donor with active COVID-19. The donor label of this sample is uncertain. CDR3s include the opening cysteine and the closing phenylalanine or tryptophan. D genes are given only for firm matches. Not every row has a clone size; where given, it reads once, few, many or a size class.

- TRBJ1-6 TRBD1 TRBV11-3 TGTGCCAGCAGCTTAGTCGGACAGGGGAATTCACCCCTCCACTTT CASSLVGQGNSPLHF
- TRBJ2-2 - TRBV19 TGTGCCAGTAGTATTCGGACATTACCCCATCCCCGGGAGCTGTTTTTT CASSIRTLPHPRELFF
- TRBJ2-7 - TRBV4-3 TGCGCCAGCAGCCAAGACGGAGCCCAGTACTTC CASSQDGAQYF
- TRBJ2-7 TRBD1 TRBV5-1 TGCGCCAGCAGCTTGATACAGGGGGCCGGCGAGCAGTACTTC CASSLIQGAGEQYF
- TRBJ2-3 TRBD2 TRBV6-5 TGTGCCAGCAGTCGAGGACTAGCGGGGCAAGATACGCAGTATTTT CASSRGLAGQDTQYF
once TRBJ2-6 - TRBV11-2 TGTGCCAGCAGCTCGGACAGACTCTCTGGGGCCAACGTCCTGACTTTC CASSSDRLSGANVLTF
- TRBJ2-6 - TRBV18 TGTGCCAGCTCAAGCGTAAATGGGGCCAACGTCCTGACTTTC CASSSVNGANVLTF
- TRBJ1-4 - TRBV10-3 TGTGCCATCAGTGAGTCGAAGAGGGCAGTTAATGAAAAACTGTTTTTT CAISESKRAVNEKLFF
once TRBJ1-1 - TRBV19 TGTGCCAGTAGTTCACCTCGTACAGGGTATAACACTGAAGCTTTCTTT CASSSPRTGYNTEAFF
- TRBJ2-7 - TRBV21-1 TGTGCCAGCAGCAAAGCGCAATGCCCTGAGTCTTGGGGGGACGAGCAGTACTTC CASSKAQCPESWGDEQYF
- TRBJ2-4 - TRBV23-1 TGCGCCAGCAGTCAACACAGATTCCCTGTTAGTACCAAAAACATTCAGTACTTC CASSQHRFPVSTKNIQYF
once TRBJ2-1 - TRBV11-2 TGTGCCAGCAGCTTAGGGGGGGATGAGCAGTTCTTC CASSLGGDEQFF
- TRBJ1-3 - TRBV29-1 TGCAGCGTCTGGAGTGATCCTGGAAACACCATATATTTT CSVWSDPGNTIYF
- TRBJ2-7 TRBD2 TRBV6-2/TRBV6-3 TGTGCCAGCAGCACTAGCGGGACCTACGAGCAGTACTTC CASSTSGTYEQYF
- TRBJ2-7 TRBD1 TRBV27 TGTGCCAGCACCTCCCTTCCAGGGGGCGGTGCTTACGAGCAGTACTTC CASTSLPGGGAYEQYF
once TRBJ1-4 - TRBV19 TGTGCCAGTAGTATCCCCCGAGGAATCGATGAAAAACTGTTTTTT CASSIPRGIDEKLFF
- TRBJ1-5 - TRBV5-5 TGTGCCACCTCGGACGGCGCACAGGGGCCCCAGCATTTT CATSDGAQGPQHF
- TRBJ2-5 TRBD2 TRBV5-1 TGCGCCAGCAGCCCAGGTGGGGCTAGCGGGGGGAAAAAAGAGACCCAGTACTTC CASSPGGASGGKKETQYF
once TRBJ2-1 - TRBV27 TGTGCCAGCAGTCGGAGGGGCAATGAGCAGTTCTTC CASSRRGNEQFF
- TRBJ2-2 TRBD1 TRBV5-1 TGCGCCAGCAGCTCGCCGACAGGGACAGGGAACACCGGGGAGCTGTTTTTT CASSSPTGTGNTGELFF
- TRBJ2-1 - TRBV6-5 TGTGCCAGCAGACCCGGGACAATTTCTTACAATGAGCAGTTCTTC CASRPGTISYNEQFF
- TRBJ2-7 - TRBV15 TGTGCCACCAGCAGAGCCCCCGCGGGGAGCTCCTACGAGCAGTACTTC CATSRAPAGSSYEQYF
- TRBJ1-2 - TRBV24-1 TGTGCCACCAGTACAGGGATCGAGGTAGACGGCTACACCTTC CATSTGIEVDGYTF
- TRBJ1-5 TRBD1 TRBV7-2 TGTGCCAGCAGCTTAGCGCCGGGACAGGGGCAGCCCCAGCATTTT CASSLAPGQGQPQHF
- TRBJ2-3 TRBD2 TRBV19 TGTGCCAGTAGTTCAATAGGACCTAGCGGGGCTAGCACAGATACGCAGTATTTT CASSSIGPSGASTDTQYF
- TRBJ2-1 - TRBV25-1 TGTGCCAGCAGTGAATTGAGTACAGACCACAATGAGCAGTTCTTC CASSELSTDHNEQFF
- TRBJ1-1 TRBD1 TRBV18 TGTGCCAGCTCACAAGGACAGGGGGCGCACACTGAAGCTTTCTTT CASSQGQGAHTEAFF
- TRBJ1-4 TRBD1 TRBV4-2 TGTGCCAGCAGCCGCCGGGGGTGGGGACAGGGGAATGAAAAACTGTTTTTT CASSRRGWGQGNEKLFF
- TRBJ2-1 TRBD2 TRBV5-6 TGTGCCAGCAGCTTATGGGGACTAGCGGGAGTGTTTGCTGAGCAGTTCTTC CASSLWGLAGVFAEQFF
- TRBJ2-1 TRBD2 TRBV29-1 TGCAGCGCCCTAACTAGCGGGTGGGAGCAGTTCTTC CSALTSGWEQFF
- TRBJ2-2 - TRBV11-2 TGTGCCAGCAGCCCACGCGAGACAGGTGGGACCGGGGAGCTGTTTTTT CASSPRETGGTGELFF
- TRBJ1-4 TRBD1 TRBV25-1 TGTGCCAGCAGTGAACACAGGGGCGGTGGCACAAAACTGTTTTTT CASSEHRGGGTKLFF